This entry is about one T cell receptor (beta chain). The conserved phenylalanine or tryptophan normally closing the CDR3 is absent here, so this likely arose from a read error. The sample is drawn from a study of blood T cells in healthy people across ages. Background on the study: Through template switching, about one barcoded beta molecule was captured per two T cells, as measured in model experiments.

A second roughly 6 to 11 cycle PCR used barcoded and J-beta primers. TCRdb re-called the 5' RACE reads through MiXCR, storing one row per CDR3 protein. The data contain roughly 730,000 distinct CDR3 sequences, about 61% of them seen just once; the ten biggest clones take up roughly 24%. The CDR3 runs 13 residues. CDR1 and CDR2 (germline): SGHRS, YFSETQ. The gene calls are TRBV5-1 and TRBJ2-1; no definite D call. Gene TRBJ2-7 matches the end of the DNA better, so the J call may be wrong. The receptor was derived from a man aged 40-49 years in good health. Input material: blood. The CDR3 DNA is TGCGCCAGCAGGATCCCCCCTTACAATGAGCAGTACTAC. The encoded protein is CASRIPPYNEQYY.